Included here is one TCR beta chain sequence, with context. In the original workflow: Patient-derived CD8+ clones with a size above 1% showed rare matches to published virus-specific TCRB sequences. TCRdb's table, derived via immunoSEQ multiplex PCR, lists solely in-frame clones and lacks some. Clone size and V and J calls were adopted from that table, with D and trimming inferred from the DNA. The sample holds approximately 17,000 clones; approximately 80% are singletons and the top ten take under 20%. This entry is derived from a study of somatic mutations in cytotoxic T cells in rheumatoid arthritis. The sample consisted of CD8+ T cells sorted from blood. The source of this sequence is an adult with rheumatoid arthritis.

The DNA for the CDR3 is TGCGCCAGCAGCCAACCGGACAGGGCATACTACAATGAGCAGTTCTTC. It translates to CASSQPDRAYYNEQFF. The rearrangement links TRBV4-1 to TRBJ2-1, with TRBD1 matching over 8 bases. The J segment lost 3 bases and the V segment lost 2 bases, leaving 6 bases of the junction unmatched. The germline CDR1 and CDR2 sequences are MGHRA and YSYEKL. The CDR3 is 16 residues long.